The rows below give T cell receptor beta chains drawn from one sample of a study of STAT5B mutations in CD4+ large granular lymphocyte leukemia. Here immunoSEQ multiplex PCR was the method, and the copy in TCRdb shows in-frame clones only, minus some. Of over 20,000 clones listed, about 86% are singletons. Sequencing was carried out using CD4+ T cells from blood buffy coats. Source of these receptors: a human donor in good health. Both conserved end residues are part of each CDR3. The D gene is left open where the match is weak. Size is omitted from some rows. Given values are once, few, many or a class for expanded clones.

.	TRBJ2-7	once	TRBV30	TGTGCCTGGACTCGGTCCTACGAGCAGTACTTC	CAWTRSYEQYF
.	TRBJ2-1	.	TRBV11-1	TGTGCCAGCAGCTTAGAGTCAGTCGGGGGTGAGCAGTTCTTC	CASSLESVGGEQFF
.	TRBJ2-7	few	TRBV5-1	TGCGCCAGCAGTCTAACCCTCTCCGACGAGCAGTACTTC	CASSLTLSDEQYF
.	TRBJ2-2	once	TRBV28	TGTGCCAGCAGTCCTCGGACTACTTACACCGGGGAGCTGTTTTTT	CASSPRTTYTGELFF
.	TRBJ1-2	.	TRBV7-9	TGTGCCAGCAGCTTAGTACAGGGCTACACCTTC	CASSLVQGYTF
.	TRBJ1-5	.	TRBV28	TGTGCCAGCAGTTTCGGGGGCCTAAGCAATCAGCCCCAGCATTTT	CASSFGGLSNQPQHF
.	TRBJ1-3	.	TRBV2	TGTGCCAGCAGTGAAGGGCAGGGAAACTCTGGAAACACCATATATTTT	CASSEGQGNSGNTIYF
.	TRBJ1-1	once	TRBV11-2	TGTGCCAGCAGCTTAGTGGGTGGAGTTGGCAAGAACACTGAAGCTTTCTTT	CASSLVGGVGKNTEAFF
TRBD1	TRBJ1-6	.	TRBV5-1	TGCGCCAGCAGCTTTACAGGGGAGATCGATAATTCACCCCTCCACTTT	CASSFTGEIDNSPLHF
.	TRBJ2-3	.	TRBV6-5	TGTGCCAGCAGTTACTCGGTCCCAACAGATACGCAGTATTTT	CASSYSVPTDTQYF
.	TRBJ1-3	.	TRBV11-3	TGTGCCAGCAGCTTAAGTGGAAACACCATATATTTT	CASSLSGNTIYF
.	TRBJ1-4	.	TRBV5-5	TGTGCCAGCAGCTTGGCAGATATAGAAGAAAAACTGTTTTTT	CASSLADIEEKLFF